The present TCR beta chain was sequenced within a study of T cell responses to AZD1222 COVID-19 vaccine. General study findings and limits: Researchers report vaccine-associated CD4 TCRs spanning spike, with dominance at 160-218 and 743-854.

A note on this clone: Its antigen remains unknown.

Sequenced by immunoSEQ multiplex PCR; TCRdb stores in-frame clones only, minus some. The sample yields roughly 190,000 clones, roughly 90% seen once. Germline values: CDR1 SGHRS, CDR2 YFSETQ. The CDR3 covers 15 residues. The V segment lost 2 bases and the J segment 6 bases; nucleotides outside the gene matches: 7. The V gene is TRBV5-1, the J gene TRBJ2-3; 9 positions agree with TRBD2. The sample here was peripheral blood, taken 28 days after the second AZD1222 dose. This sequence was found in an adult who received the AZD1222 COVID-19 vaccine. Here the CDR3 reads CASSFRVAGDDTQYF. DNA of the CDR3: TGCGCCAGCAGCTTTAGAGTAGCGGGAGACGATACGCAGTATTTT.